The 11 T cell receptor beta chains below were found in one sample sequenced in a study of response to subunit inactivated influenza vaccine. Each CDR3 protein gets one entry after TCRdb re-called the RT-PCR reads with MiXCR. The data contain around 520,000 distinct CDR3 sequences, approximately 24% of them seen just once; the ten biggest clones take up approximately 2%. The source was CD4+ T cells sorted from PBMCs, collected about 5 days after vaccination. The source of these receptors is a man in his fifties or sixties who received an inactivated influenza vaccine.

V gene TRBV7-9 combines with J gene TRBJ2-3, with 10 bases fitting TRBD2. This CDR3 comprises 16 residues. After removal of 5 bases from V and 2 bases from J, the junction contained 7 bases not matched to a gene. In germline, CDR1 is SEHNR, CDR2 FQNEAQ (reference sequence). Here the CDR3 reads CASSERAGGVTDTQYF. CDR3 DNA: TGTGCCAGCAGCGAACGAGCGGGAGGGGTCACAGATACGCAGTATTTT.

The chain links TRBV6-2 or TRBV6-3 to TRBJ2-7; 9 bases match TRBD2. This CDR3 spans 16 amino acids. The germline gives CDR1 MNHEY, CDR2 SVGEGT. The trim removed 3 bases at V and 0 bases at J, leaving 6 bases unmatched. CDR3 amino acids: CASSYPPSGISYEQYF. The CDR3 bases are TGTGCCAGCAGTTATCCCCCTAGCGGGATCTCCTACGAGCAGTACTTC.

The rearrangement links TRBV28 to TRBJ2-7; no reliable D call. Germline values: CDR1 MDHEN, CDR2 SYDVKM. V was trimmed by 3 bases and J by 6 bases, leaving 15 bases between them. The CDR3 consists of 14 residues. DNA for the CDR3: TGTGCCAGCAGTTTGGTCTTGGGGAACTCCGAGCAGTACTTC. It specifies CASSLVLGNSEQYF.

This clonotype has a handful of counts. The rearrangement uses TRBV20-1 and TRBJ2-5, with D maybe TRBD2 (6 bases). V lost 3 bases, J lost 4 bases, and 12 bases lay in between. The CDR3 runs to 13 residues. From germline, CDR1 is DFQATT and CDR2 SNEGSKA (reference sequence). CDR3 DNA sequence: TGCAGTGCTAGTCGCGGGGTCGGAGAGACCCAGTACTTC. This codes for CSASRGVGETQYF.

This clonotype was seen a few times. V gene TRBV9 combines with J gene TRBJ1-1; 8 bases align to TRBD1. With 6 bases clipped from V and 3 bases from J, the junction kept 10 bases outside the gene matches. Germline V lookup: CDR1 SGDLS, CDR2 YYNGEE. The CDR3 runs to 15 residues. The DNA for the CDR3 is TGTGCCAGCACTCCCCAGACAGGGGTGGACACTGAAGCTTTCTTT. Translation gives CASTPQTGVDTEAFF.

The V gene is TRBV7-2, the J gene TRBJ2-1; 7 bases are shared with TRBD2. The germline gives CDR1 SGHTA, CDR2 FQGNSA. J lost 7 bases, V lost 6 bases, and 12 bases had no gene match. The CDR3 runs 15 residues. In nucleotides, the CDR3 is TGTGCCAGCAGAACCCCGGGACTACCTGGGAATGAGCAGTTCTTC. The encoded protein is CASRTPGLPGNEQFF.

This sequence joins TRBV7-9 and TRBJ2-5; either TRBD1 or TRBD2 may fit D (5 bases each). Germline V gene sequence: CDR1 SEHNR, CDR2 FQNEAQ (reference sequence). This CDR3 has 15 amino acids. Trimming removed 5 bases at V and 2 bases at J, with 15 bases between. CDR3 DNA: TGTGCCAGCAGCCCACGGGACGGTCTACAAGAGACCCAGTACTTC. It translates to CASSPRDGLQETQYF.

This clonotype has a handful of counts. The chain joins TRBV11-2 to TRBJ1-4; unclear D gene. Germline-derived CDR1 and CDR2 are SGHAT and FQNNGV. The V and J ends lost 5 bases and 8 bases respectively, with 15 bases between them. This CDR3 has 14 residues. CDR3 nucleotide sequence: TGTGCCAGCAGCCTTGAGGCGGGGTACGAAAAACTGTTTTTT. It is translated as CASSLEAGYEKLFF.

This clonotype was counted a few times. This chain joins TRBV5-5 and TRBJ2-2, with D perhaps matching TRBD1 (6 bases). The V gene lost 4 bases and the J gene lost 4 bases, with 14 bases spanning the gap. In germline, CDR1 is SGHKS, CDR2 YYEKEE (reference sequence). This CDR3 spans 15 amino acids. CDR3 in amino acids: CASSPQGRGTGELFF. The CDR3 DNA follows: TGTGCCAGCAGCCCTCAGGGGCGAGGCACCGGGGAGCTGTTTTTT.

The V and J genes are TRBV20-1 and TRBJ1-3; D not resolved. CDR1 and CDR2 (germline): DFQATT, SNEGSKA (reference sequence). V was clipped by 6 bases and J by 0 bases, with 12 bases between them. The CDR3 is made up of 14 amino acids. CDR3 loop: CSAEKLFSGNTIYF. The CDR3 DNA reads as TGCAGTGCCGAGAAGCTATTCTCTGGAAACACCATATATTTT.

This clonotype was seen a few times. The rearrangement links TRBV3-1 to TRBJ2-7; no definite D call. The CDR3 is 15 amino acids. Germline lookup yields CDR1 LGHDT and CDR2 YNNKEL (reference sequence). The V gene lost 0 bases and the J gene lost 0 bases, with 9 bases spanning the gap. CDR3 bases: TGTGCCAGCAGCCAAGATTTTGGCAGCTCCTACGAGCAGTACTTC. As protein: CASSQDFGSSYEQYF.